Listed below are T cell receptor beta chains from one sample, sequenced in a study of blood T cell repertoires in COVID-19. Method: immunoSEQ multiplex PCR; TCRdb's copy keeps in-frame clones and lacks some. The sample lists under 300,000 clones; about 81% were seen once. Sequencing was carried out using peripheral blood. The source of these receptors is a woman in her sixties with active or convalescent COVID-19. The CDR3 runs from the conserved cysteine through the conserved F or W. A D gene is named only where the DNA matches it firmly. Expanded clones get a size class; other rows say once, few or many, or leave the size out.

V gene	clone size	J gene	D gene	CDR3 protein	CDR3 DNA
TRBV5-1	-	TRBJ1-6	-	CASSLEGDSYNSPLHF	TGCGCCAGCAGCTTGGAGGGGGACTCCTATAATTCACCCCTCCACTTT
TRBV6-1	-	TRBJ1-1	TRBD1	CASSEGDRYTEAFF	TGTGCCAGCAGTGAAGGGGACAGGTACACTGAAGCTTTCTTT
TRBV7-9	-	TRBJ2-7	TRBD2	CASSSPGGLRGAYEQYF	TGTGCCAGCAGCTCCCCCGGGGGACTGCGGGGGGCCTACGAGCAGTACTTC
TRBV10-3	-	TRBJ2-5	-	CAISESSEETQYF	TGTGCCATCAGTGAGTCTAGCGAAGAGACCCAGTACTTC
TRBV28	-	TRBJ2-7	TRBD2	CASSWRGESYEQYF	TGTGCCAGCAGTTGGCGGGGGGAGTCCTACGAGCAGTACTTC
TRBV3-1/TRBV3-2	-	TRBJ1-1	-	CASSQDVSSRAFF	TGTGCCAGCAGCCAAGATGTGTCTTCACGGGCTTTCTTT
TRBV3-1/TRBV3-2	-	TRBJ2-5	TRBD1	CASSWEVGTGAWWSQYF	TGTGCCAGCAGCTGGGAAGTGGGGACAGGGGCTTGGTGGAGCCAGTACTTC
TRBV11-2	-	TRBJ1-2	TRBD1	CASSVIQGGGYTF	TGTGCCAGCAGCGTTATACAGGGGGGTGGCTACACCTTC
TRBV7-3	once	TRBJ2-3	TRBD2	CASSSGLAGGQDTQYF	TGTGCCAGCAGCTCGGGACTAGCGGGGGGGCAAGATACGCAGTATTTT
TRBV5-1	few	TRBJ2-7	TRBD2	CASGYGGAYYEQYF	TGCGCCAGCGGGTACGGGGGGGCGTACTACGAGCAGTACTTC
TRBV28	-	TRBJ1-2	-	CASSSSPGAEGGYTF	TGTGCCAGCAGTTCTTCTCCAGGGGCTGAAGGTGGCTACACCTTC
TRBV11-2	-	TRBJ1-1	-	CASSSTQGYTEAFF	TGTGCCAGCAGTTCCACCCAGGGGTACACTGAAGCTTTCTTT
TRBV14	-	TRBJ2-2	-	CASSRQTTGELFF	TGTGCCAGCAGCCGACAGACCACCGGGGAGCTGTTTTTT
TRBV11-3	few	TRBJ2-2	TRBD2	CASSPGGGRYTGELFF	TGTGCCAGCAGCCCCGGCGGGGGGCGGTACACCGGGGAGCTGTTTTTT
TRBV12-3/TRBV12-4	-	TRBJ2-1	TRBD2	CASSLGGNVEQFF	TGTGCCAGCAGTCTCGGGGGGAACGTTGAGCAGTTCTTC
TRBV28	-	TRBJ1-6	TRBD1	CANRDSSYNSPLHF	TGTGCCAACAGGGACAGCTCCTATAATTCACCCCTCCACTTT
TRBV11-2	-	TRBJ2-5	-	CASSLVGPGETQYF	TGTGCCAGCAGCTTGGTGGGCCCAGGGGAGACCCAGTACTTC
TRBV18	-	TRBJ2-1	TRBD1	CASSLLTGTGNEQFF	TGTGCCAGCTCACTATTGACAGGGACGGGGAATGAGCAGTTCTTC
TRBV11-3	-	TRBJ1-1	-	CASSHVGQSIGAFF	TGTGCCAGCAGCCATGTGGGCCAGTCCATTGGAGCTTTCTTT
TRBV5-8	-	TRBJ1-6	-	CASSLAGVDSPLHF	TGTGCCAGCAGCTTGGCAGGGGTCGATTCACCCCTCCACTTT
TRBV30	-	TRBJ2-3	-	CAWSPPGGGGLTDTQYF	TGTGCCTGGAGCCCCCCTGGGGGCGGGGGTCTAACAGATACGCAGTATTTT
TRBV10-2	-	TRBJ2-7	-	CASSVQGYEQYF	TGCGCCAGCAGCGTACAGGGCTACGAGCAGTACTTC
TRBV20-1	-	TRBJ2-3	-	CSASPRPLTDTQYF	TGCAGTGCTAGTCCCCGTCCTCTCACAGATACGCAGTATTTT
TRBV18	once	TRBJ2-2	-	CASSSRDTGELFF	TGTGCCAGCTCATCCCGGGACACCGGGGAGCTGTTTTTT
TRBV4-3	-	TRBJ1-2	-	CASSLDWLAGYGYTF	TGCGCCAGCAGCCTCGATTGGCTTGCAGGCTATGGCTACACCTTC
TRBV13	-	TRBJ2-3	-	CASMGGVFTDTQYF	TGTGCCAGCATGGGCGGGGTGTTCACAGATACGCAGTATTTT